This TCR beta chain was retrieved from a study of shared clonotypes between healthy human individuals (dated by TCRdb to 2020 to 2021). About the investigation overall: A few men and a couple of women, aged 18 to 49 years, made up the cohort. Per donor, three plates each were used for CD4 naive and CD4 memory, two for CD8 naive, and one for CD8 memory. To estimate repertoire size and how much clonotype sharing occurs between individuals, the study deeply sequenced the blood TCR repertoires of several healthy adults. To increase sequencing depth and limit assay-specific biases, TCR repertoire library preparation and sequencing were carried out by different laboratories using diverse techniques. Between about 0.94 and 8.9 billion PBMCs per donor were obtained by leukapheresis. Results and caveats for the whole study, not just this receptor: Around 5.4% of naive CD4, 3% to 4% of naive CD8, roughly 2.5% of memory CD4, and about 0.4% of memory CD8 clonotypes were shared across several donors. Because the study included only a small number of donors, the genetic and exposure-history diversity represented was limited. Incomplete sequencing was indicated by rarefaction of sorted-subset datasets, despite the large sequencing depth. Sampling was restricted to blood, and TCR repertoires in tissues likely differ from the TCR repertoires found in blood. Estimated clonotype richness was generally larger for naive than for memory subsets. Based on pairwise subsampling, the degree of clonotype sharing among donors was expected to be affected by sequencing depth. Clonotypes shared by all four sorted-subset donors showed higher generation probabilities than non-shared clonotypes.

TCR CDR3 regions were amplified from genomic DNA by multiplex PCR using the deep immunoSEQ assay. Genomic DNA extracted from each cell subset was distributed evenly over all wells of several immunoSEQ 96-well plates, and each plate served as one replicate. For sorted subsets, about 0.2 ug genomic DNA, equal to tens of thousands of T cell genomes, was loaded into each replicate PCR. The purified libraries were quantified using a Qubit 3.0 fluorometer, sized with a Bioanalyzer 2100, and then quantified again using the KAPA Library Quantification kit. Every immunoSEQ 96-well plate was sequenced on a separate single-read 150-cycle Illumina NextSeq 550 flow cell. The authors processed their data as follows. Because the immunoSEQ output included only junctional sequences and no quality scores, the filtering could not be the same as the filtering used for full-length reads. To assign V/J genes and CDR3, sequences were annotated using PyIR, a Python wrapper for IgBLAST v1.9, with IMGT germline references. Reads were removed for weak V/J assignments (E-value above 1e-6), missing CDR3, stop codons, out-of-frame junctions, or ambiguous translated residues. V3J clonotypes were defined by identical inferred V gene, J gene, and CDR3 amino acid sequence. Percentage overlap between repertoires was calculated by dividing the number of shared unique clonotypes by the size of the smaller repertoire. RTK rarefaction, the Chao1 estimator, and Recon v2.1 estimates of unobserved clonotypes were used to assess repertoire richness. For all TCRbeta clonotypes obtained by the gDNA method from several donors, generation probabilities were computed with OLGA. This is the immuneACCESS table as TCRdb keeps it, with only in-frame sequences that have V and J called. A part of the clones is gone; compared with another copy, unresolved V genes explain less than half, and the rest is unexplained. V and J calls and clone size are given by that table; D and trimming were obtained from the DNA. Counted in this sample were around 650,000 clones; 95% to 96% of them appeared once. The ten most abundant clones make up less than 0.12% of the sample.

In regard to this clone: What this receptor recognizes is not known. No much larger clone exists at a distance of one base, and base qualities are not known.

CD8 naive samples were CD45RO-negative cells positively selected for CCR7, giving a CD45RA+CCR7+ population that excluded TemRA cells. The donors were healthy, HIV-negative adults with no recently reported acute infections or vaccinations. Every donor was a Caucasian adult residing in Nashville, Tennessee, USA. After blood collection by leukapheresis, PBMCs were isolated using Ficoll-Histopaque density gradient centrifugation and then cryopreserved in the vapor phase of liquid nitrogen. Purity and quantity of every magnetically sorted T cell population were checked by analytical flow cytometry. Genomic DNA was isolated from each sorted fraction and quantified by UV absorbance on a Nanodrop 2000c. V loses 2 bases of germline sequence and J loses 7 bases, and the interval between the two ends is 8 bases. There are 13 amino acids in the CDR3, from cysteine to phenylalanine inclusive. The read is trimmed to its CDR3 DNA, 39 bases read in frame from base 1. According to the germline V gene (reference sequence), CDR1 reads PRHDT and CDR2 reads FYEKMQ.

The source is a woman in her 30s in good health. Sequenced: naive CD8+ T cells sorted from blood. The cell subset or site label for this specimen denotes: CD45RA+CCR7+. The sequence joins TRBV13 to TRBJ1-4, with the identity of the D gene unclear. The sequenced DNA: TGTGCCAGCAGCTTACGAGGGTCTGAAAAACTGTTTTTT. Translation gives CASSLRGSEKLFF.